Below, 18 T cell receptor beta chains from the same sample are listed, as sequenced in a study of blood T cell repertoires in COVID-19. TCRdb's table, derived via immunoSEQ multiplex PCR, lists solely in-frame clones and lacks some. The repertoire holds about 190,000 clones, with roughly nine tenths as singletons. The material sequenced was peripheral blood. All receptors come from a man under 40 with acute or convalescent COVID-19.

The gene calls are TRBV2 and TRBJ1-4; TRBD1 agrees at 9 bases. Germline lookup yields CDR1 SNHLY and CDR2 FYNNEI. Germline trimming cut 8 bases from V and 5 bases from J; bases unmatched to any gene: 3. The CDR3 extends over 13 amino acids. CDR3: CASAGTGNEKLFF. In DNA form, the CDR3 reads TGTGCCAGCGCCGGGACAGGGAATGAAAAACTGTTTTTT.

The rearrangement uses TRBV5-1 and TRBJ1-2; D gene ambiguous. The V gene lost 2 bases and the J gene lost 0 bases, with 8 bases spanning the gap. This CDR3 is 14 amino acids long. From germline, CDR1 is SGHRS and CDR2 YFSETQ. The CDR3 DNA sequence: TGCGCCAGCAGCTTAAGAACAGCTAACTATGGCTACACCTTC. Protein: CASSLRTANYGYTF.

The chain carries TRBV27 and TRBJ2-3, with TRBD1 identical over 9 bases. J was trimmed by 6 bases and V by 6 bases; bases with no gene match: 4. The CDR3 runs 13 residues. Germline V lookup: CDR1 MNHEY, CDR2 SMNVEV (reference sequence). As DNA, the CDR3 is TGTGCCAGCAGCTACAGGGGGCGTGATACGCAGTATTTT. Its translation is CASSYRGRDTQYF.

V is TRBV7-3 and J is TRBJ1-2; no clear D gene. V lost 8 bases, J lost 2 bases, and 6 bases lay in between. CDR3 size: 11 residues. Germline CDR1 is SGHTA and CDR2 is FQGTGA. The CDR3 region has the DNA TGTGCCAGCGGAGGAAACTATGGCTACACCTTC. Amino acids: CASGGNYGYTF.

The gene calls are TRBV30 and TRBJ1-4; D not resolved. The V gene lost 1 base and the J gene lost 9 bases, with 12 bases spanning the gap. CDR1 is GTSNPN and CDR2 is SVGIG in the germline V gene (reference sequence). The CDR3 is 13 amino acids. CDR3 sequence reads: CAWSGEPQQKLFF. The CDR3 DNA reads as TGTGCCTGGAGTGGCGAACCCCAACAAAAACTGTTTTTT.

The J gene is TRBJ2-1, the V gene TRBV19; the D gene is possibly TRBD1 (6 bases). The CDR3 sequence is 13 residues long. Germline assignment: CDR1 LNHDA and CDR2 SQIVND (reference sequence). The germline V and J ends were trimmed by 4 bases and 9 bases, with 13 bases remaining between them. In DNA form, the CDR3 reads TGTGCCAGTAGTACCCTGCAGGGGACTGAGCAGTTCTTC. It yields the protein CASSTLQGTEQFF.

Here the CDR3 reads CASSTRTSGGFYNEQFF. The CDR3 coding sequence is TGTGCCAGCAGTACCCGGACTAGCGGGGGGTTCTACAATGAGCAGTTCTTC. The chain has TRBV27 and TRBJ2-1, with 14 bases fitting TRBD2. Losses at the gene ends were 5 bases for V and 3 bases for J; bases not matched to a gene: 6. CDR1 is MNHEY, CDR2 SMNVEV, per germline (reference sequence). The CDR3 runs to 17 residues.

This chain joins TRBV6-2 or TRBV6-3 and TRBJ1-2; D gene ambiguous. V gave up 4 bases and J gave up 2 bases, with 8 bases separating them. CDR3 size: 13 residues. The germline V gene encodes CDR1 MNHEY and CDR2 SVGEGT. The CDR3 nucleotides read TGTGCCAGCAGTTCCAGTTTGAACTATGGCTACACCTTC. It translates to CASSSSLNYGYTF.

This rearrangement joins TRBV28 to TRBJ1-1; 11 bases align to TRBD1. The CDR3 has 19 amino acids. Germline CDR1 reads MDHEN; CDR2 reads SYDVKM. The J segment lost 0 bases and the V segment lost 6 bases, leaving 15 bases of the junction unmatched. CDR3 bases: TGTGCCAGCAGGGAGAGGCCGGGACAGGGGGGACGAATGAACACTGAAGCTTTCTTT. Translated: CASRERPGQGGRMNTEAFF. The full variable domain, with the rest looked up from reference TRBV28 and TRBJ1-1, is DVKVTQSSRYLVKRTGEKVFLECVQDMDHENMFWYRQDPGLGLRLIYFSYDVKMKEKGDIPEGYSVSREKKERFSLILESASTNQTSMYLCASRERPGQGGRMNTEAFFGQGTRLTVV.

V usage is TRBV28 and J usage is TRBJ2-5; TRBD1 matches at 7 bases. V lost 2 bases and J lost 4; bases outside the gene matches: 4. The length of the CDR3 is 14 residues. Germline lookup yields CDR1 MDHEN and CDR2 SYDVKM. The CDR3 protein is CASSLTGQAETQYF. CDR3 sequence (DNA): TGTGCCAGCAGTTTAACTGGACAGGCAGAGACCCAGTACTTC.

On this clone: The same CDR3 can be traced to other DNA sequences in this sample. The chain couples TRBV5-4 to TRBJ1-1; possible D gene TRBD1, 6 bases. The germline CDR1 and CDR2 sequences are SGHNT and YYREEE (reference sequence). V was clipped by 4 bases and J by 1 base, with 11 bases between them. This CDR3 has 14 residues. This CDR3 reads CASSLKTGNTEAFF. The CDR3 DNA reads as TGTGCCAGCAGCCTGAAGACAGGGAACACTGAAGCTTTCTTT.

The V gene is TRBV7-3, the J gene TRBJ2-5, with a weak D call TRBD2 (6 bases). The CDR3 extends over 16 amino acids. Looked up from germline, CDR1 is SGHTA and CDR2 is FQGTGA. The germline V and J ends were trimmed by 0 bases and 2 bases, with 13 bases remaining between them. The CDR3 sequence: CASSLTAGSRQETQYF. The CDR3 nucleotides read TGTGCCAGCAGCTTAACGGCGGGGTCAAGGCAAGAGACCCAGTACTTC.

The genes are TRBV28 and TRBJ1-2; D is undetermined. Germline assignment: CDR1 MDHEN and CDR2 SYDVKM. The V end lost 6 bases, the J end lost 0 bases, and 11 bases lay between the germline ends. This CDR3 spans 14 amino acids. This CDR3 reads CASRAELTNYGYTF. In DNA form, the CDR3 reads TGTGCCAGCAGGGCGGAATTAACTAACTATGGCTACACCTTC.

CDR3: CASSNQGWMNTEAFF. The CDR3 nucleotides are TGTGCCAGCAGTAACCAGGGGTGGATGAACACTGAAGCTTTCTTT. This chain connects TRBV6-5 to TRBJ1-1, with a weak D call TRBD1 (6 bases). The CDR3 sequence is 15 residues long. Germline values: CDR1 MNHEY, CDR2 SVGAGI. Deletions cut 5 bases from V and 0 bases from J, with 13 bases between.

The chain uses TRBV5-1 and TRBJ1-1; weak D call: TRBD1 (6 bases). V was pared by 0 bases and J by 3 bases, with 12 bases between. The germline CDR1 and CDR2 sequences are SGHRS and YFSETQ. This CDR3 is built from 15 residues. The CDR3 loop reads CASSLASGVDTEAFF. DNA of the CDR3: TGCGCCAGCAGCTTGGCCTCAGGGGTTGACACTGAAGCTTTCTTT. Based on the CDR3 plus reference TRBV5-1 and TRBJ1-1, the full variable domain is KAGVTQTPRYLIKTRGQQVTLSCSPISGHRSVSWYQQTPGQGLQFLFEYFSETQRNKGNFPGRFSGRQFSNSRSEMNVSTLELGDSALYLCASSLASGVDTEAFFGQGTRLTVV.

V is TRBV11-3 and J is TRBJ2-2, with 11 nucleotides matching TRBD2. From germline, CDR1 is SGHNT and CDR2 YENEEA. CDR3 size: 18 residues. With V trimmed by 3 bases and J by 3 bases, 9 bases remained unmatched. CDR3 sequence reads: CASSLAPTSGSHTGELFF. Here the CDR3 DNA reads TGTGCCAGCAGCTTGGCCCCTACTAGCGGGAGCCACACCGGGGAGCTGTTTTTT.

The chain has TRBV12-3 or TRBV12-4 and TRBJ1-5, with D maybe TRBD1 (6 bases). Trimming shortened V by 6 bases and J by 7 bases, and 13 bases separated the two germline ends. The CDR3 consists of 13 residues. The CDR3 coding sequence is TGTGCCAGCAGCCTCAGACAGGACCAGCCCCAGCATTTT. Protein product: CASSLRQDQPQHF.

The chain has TRBV30 and TRBJ2-7; tentatively, D is TRBD1 (5 bases). Germline lookup yields CDR1 GTSNPN and CDR2 SVGIG (reference sequence). CDR3 size: 13 residues. Trimming cost V 4 bases and J 2 bases, with 12 bases left between them. CDR3 bases: TGTGCCTGGAATGGGCAGGGAACCTACGAGCAGTACTTC. The encoded protein is CAWNGQGTYEQYF.